The 24 T cell receptor beta chains listed next were all sequenced from one sample in a study of blood T cell repertoires in COVID-19. The data were produced by immunoSEQ multiplex PCR, yet TCRdb's version contains in-frame clones alone and is incomplete. The repertoire holds fewer than 500,000 clones, with 75% to 90% as singletons. Sequencing used peripheral blood. All receptors come from a woman younger than 45 with active or convalescent COVID-19.

The chain combines TRBV10-3 with TRBJ1-4; possibly TRBD1 for D (5 bases). The length of the CDR3 is 15 residues. Germline values: CDR1 ENHRY, CDR2 SYGVKD. Trimming took 4 bases from V and 10 from J, leaving 19 bases between them. The CDR3 DNA sequence: TGTGCCATCAGTGCCACGGGACCCCTTAGCGGAAAACTGTTTTTT. It is translated as CAISATGPLSGKLFF.

This chain connects TRBV11-2 to TRBJ2-1, with D tentatively TRBD2 (5 bases). Trimming removed 0 bases from V and 8 bases from J, with 14 bases in between. Germline CDR1 and CDR2: SGHAT and FQNNGV. This CDR3 is built from 15 residues. Written as DNA, the CDR3 is TGTGCCAGCAGCTTAGATGGTGGAGGTGGATATGAGCAGTTCTTC. Its protein product is CASSLDGGGGYEQFF.

Remarks on this clone: Other DNA sequences in the same sample also yield this CDR3. The chain couples TRBV27 to TRBJ1-6; no clear D. V was shortened by 3 bases and J by 10 bases, with 7 bases between the two germline ends. The CDR3 is 12 amino acids. Germline values: CDR1 MNHEY, CDR2 SMNVEV (reference sequence). CDR3: CASSFPSSPLHF. DNA of the CDR3: TGTGCCAGCAGTTTTCCTTCCTCACCCCTCCACTTT.

This sequence joins TRBV30 and TRBJ1-2; the match to TRBD1 covers 9 bases. Per the germline V gene, CDR1 is GTSNPN and CDR2 is SVGIG (reference sequence). Germline trimming cut 3 bases from V and 7 bases from J; bases unmatched to any gene: 9. This CDR3 is 14 amino acids long. This CDR3 reads CAWRGTGRVSGYTF. The CDR3 coding sequence is TGTGCCTGGAGAGGGACAGGGAGGGTATCTGGCTACACCTTC.

This clone was recorded once. The chain links TRBV11-2 to TRBJ2-7, with D possibly TRBD1 on 7 matching bases. The CDR3 consists of 17 residues. Trimming shortened V by 0 bases and J by 5 bases, and 20 bases separated the two germline ends. Germline V gene lookup returns CDR1 SGHAT and CDR2 FQNNGV. CDR3: CASSLDRWGQGEDEQYF. The CDR3 DNA reads as TGTGCCAGCAGCTTAGATCGGTGGGGGCAGGGGGAGGACGAGCAGTACTTC.

V is TRBV27 and J is TRBJ2-1; a possible D gene is TRBD1 (6 bases). Germline CDR1 is MNHEY and CDR2 is SMNVEV (reference sequence). The CDR3 length is 15 residues. The germline V and J ends were trimmed by 3 bases and 7 bases, with 16 bases remaining between them. The CDR3 bases are TGTGCCAGCAGTTTGTTTCAGGGGACGGGAAATGAGCAGTTCTTC. Residues: CASSLFQGTGNEQFF.

The gene calls are TRBV11-2 and TRBJ2-1; D might be TRBD2 (6 bases). V lost 0 bases and J lost 6, with 12 bases in between. The CDR3 length is 15 residues. Germline CDR1 and CDR2: SGHAT and FQNNGV. This CDR3 reads CASSLDRLEPNEQFF. CDR3 in DNA: TGTGCCAGCAGCTTAGATAGACTAGAACCCAATGAGCAGTTCTTC.

The chain recombines TRBV5-1 with TRBJ2-1; 10 nucleotides line up with TRBD2. Germline trimming cut 4 bases from V and 3 bases from J; bases unmatched to any gene: 4. In germline, CDR1 is SGHRS, CDR2 YFSETQ. The CDR3 sequence is 15 residues long. The CDR3 DNA reads as TGCGCCAGCAGCATTAGCGGGGGGTACTACAATGAGCAGTTCTTC. It encodes CASSISGGYYNEQFF.

This chain's CDR3 is CASSSFKGAYNEQFF. The CDR3 coding sequence is TGTGCCAGCAGCTCTTTCAAGGGGGCCTACAATGAGCAGTTCTTC. The chain carries TRBV5-8 and TRBJ2-1; D perhaps matches TRBD1 (6 bases). Trimming cost V 3 bases and J 2 bases, with 12 bases left between them. This CDR3 contains 15 residues. CDR1 and CDR2 from the germline V gene are SGHTS and YDEGEE.

The genes are TRBV28 and TRBJ2-3; D is ambiguous. The CDR3 loop spans 13 amino acids. CDR1 and CDR2 (germline): MDHEN, SYDVKM. Trimming stripped 10 bases from V and 2 bases from J, with 13 bases between. Here the CDR3 reads CATRLRPTDTQYF. CDR3 DNA: TGTGCCACCCGCCTGAGGCCCACAGATACGCAGTATTTT.

This sequence joins TRBV4-1 and TRBJ2-7; TRBD2 might be the D (5 bases). Germline-derived CDR1 and CDR2 are MGHRA and YSYEKL. Trimming shortened V by 4 bases and J by 0 bases, and 7 bases separated the two germline ends. The CDR3 is 13 amino acids. The CDR3: CASSRTDSYEQYF. The CDR3 DNA follows: TGCGCCAGCAGCCGGACTGACTCCTACGAGCAGTACTTC.

The table lists this clone with a few counts. This sequence joins TRBV10-3 and TRBJ2-1; no definite D call. The CDR3 has 12 amino acids. The germline CDR1 and CDR2 sequences are ENHRY and SYGVKD. Between the trimmed V and J ends, which lost 4 bases and 7 bases, there was a span of 8 bases. CDR3 in DNA: TGTGCCATCAGTGGTCGGGTGAATGAGCAGTTCTTC. As protein: CAISGRVNEQFF.

V gene TRBV4-1 combines with J gene TRBJ1-2; 8 bases fit TRBD1. The CDR3 loop spans 12 amino acids. CDR1 is MGHRA, CDR2 YSYEKL, per germline. J gave up 8 bases and V 4 bases, and 3 bases lay outside the gene matches. The CDR3 loop reads CASSPHRGGYTF. CDR3 coding DNA: TGCGCCAGCAGCCCCCACAGGGGGGGCTACACCTTC.

The chain joins TRBV6-5 to TRBJ1-4; D uncertain. V lost 2 bases and J lost 8, with 15 bases in between. The CDR3 is 15 residues long. Germline CDR1 is MNHEY and CDR2 is SVGAGI. CDR3 DNA sequence: TGTGCCAGCAGTTACGGGCGGGGAACCCACGAAAAACTGTTTTTT. It encodes CASSYGRGTHEKLFF.

V gene TRBV19 combines with J gene TRBJ2-7, with 8 positions matching TRBD2. There are 18 residues in the CDR3. The germline V gene encodes CDR1 LNHDA and CDR2 SQIVND (reference sequence). Trimming at V came to 1 base and at J to 2 bases, leaving 13 bases not matched to a gene. This CDR3 is CASSIASGGAFRAYEQYF. Written as DNA, the CDR3 is TGTGCCAGTAGTATAGCTTCCGGGGGGGCCTTTCGGGCCTACGAGCAGTACTTC.

The V gene is TRBV30, the J gene TRBJ2-7; 8 bases agree with TRBD2. The CDR3 runs 13 residues. The germline gives CDR1 GTSNPN, CDR2 SVGIG (reference sequence). After removal of 3 bases from V and 4 bases from J, the junction contained 5 bases not matched to a gene. The DNA for the CDR3 is TGTGCCTGGAGCCTCGGGGGGGAATACGAGCAGTACTTC. Translating it yields CAWSLGGEYEQYF.

The V call is TRBV3-1 (or the pseudogene TRBV3-2), the J call TRBJ1-2; TRBD1 might be the D (5 bases). The germline CDR1 and CDR2 sequences are LGHDT and YNNKEL (reference sequence). Trimming pared 2 bases from V and 4 bases from J, leaving 20 bases between. This CDR3 spans 17 amino acids. The CDR3 loop reads CASSQHRKPPSVYGYTF. The CDR3 DNA is TGTGCCAGCAGCCAACACAGGAAACCCCCGAGTGTCTATGGCTACACCTTC.

The CDR3 is CASRWQLNTEAFF. DNA of the CDR3: TGTGCCAGCAGGTGGCAGTTGAACACTGAAGCTTTCTTT. V usage is TRBV28 and J usage is TRBJ1-1; D not resolved. Trimming shortened V by 6 bases and J by 0 bases, and 8 bases separated the two germline ends. CDR1 and CDR2 (germline): MDHEN, SYDVKM. The CDR3 spans 13 residues.

The chain has TRBV6-1 and TRBJ1-3; 9 positions match TRBD1. This CDR3 comprises 17 residues. Germline values: CDR1 MNHNS, CDR2 SASEGT. V lost 7 bases, J lost 4 bases, and 14 bases stayed unmatched. CDR3 in amino acids: CASTEAGTGRAGNTIYF. DNA of the CDR3: TGTGCCAGCACCGAAGCCGGGACAGGGCGGGCAGGAAACACCATATATTTT.

The chain combines TRBV30 with TRBJ2-2; 7 bases map to TRBD2. J lost 4 bases, V lost 5 bases, and 1 base had no gene match. Germline V gene sequence: CDR1 GTSNPN, CDR2 SVGIG (reference sequence). The CDR3 consists of 12 residues. The CDR3 nucleotides read TGTGCCTGGGCTAGCGGCACCGGGGAGCTGTTTTTT. Translating gives CAWASGTGELFF.

The chain recombines TRBV18 with TRBJ1-2; D is unresolved. The CDR3 is 14 amino acids. V was pared by 3 bases and J by 8 bases, with 16 bases between. The V gene's germline CDR1 is KGHSH and CDR2 LQKENI. Here the CDR3 DNA reads TGTGCCAGCTCACCTCCGGGTCTCCGGGGAGGCTACACCTTC. The encoded protein is CASSPPGLRGGYTF.

V gene TRBV29-1 combines with J gene TRBJ1-2; D unclear. This CDR3 region has 13 residues. Germline loops: CDR1 SQVTM, CDR2 ANQGSEA. V lost 2 bases to trimming and J lost 4 bases, with 11 bases between them. CDR3 in amino acids: CSVEPLDFYGYTF. The CDR3 bases are TGCAGCGTTGAACCGCTGGACTTCTATGGCTACACCTTC. Looking up the rest from reference TRBV29-1 and TRBJ1-2 gives the full variable domain: SAVISQKPSRDICQRGTSLTIQCQVDSQVTMMFWYRQQPGQSLTLIATANQGSEATYESGFVIDKFPISRPNLTFSTLTVSNMSPEDSSIYLCSVEPLDFYGYTFGSGTRLTVV.

The rearrangement links TRBV9 to TRBJ2-3; TRBD2 matches at 14 bases. CDR3 length: 18 residues. The V segment lost 0 bases and the J segment 0 bases; nucleotides outside the gene matches: 3. Germline V gene lookup returns CDR1 SGDLS and CDR2 YYNGEE. The CDR3 DNA is TGTGCCAGCAGCGTAGCCGGACTAGCGGGGGGCAGCACAGATACGCAGTATTTT. Amino acids: CASSVAGLAGGSTDTQYF.

The gene calls are TRBV14 and TRBJ2-1; D not resolved. Trimming took 4 bases from V and 0 from J, leaving 13 bases between them. CDR1 and CDR2 (germline): SGHDN, FVKESK. CDR3 length: 16 amino acids. In DNA, the CDR3 is TGTGCCAGCAGCCCGCTGACCCAGGCCTCCTACAATGAGCAGTTCTTC. Its translation: CASSPLTQASYNEQFF.